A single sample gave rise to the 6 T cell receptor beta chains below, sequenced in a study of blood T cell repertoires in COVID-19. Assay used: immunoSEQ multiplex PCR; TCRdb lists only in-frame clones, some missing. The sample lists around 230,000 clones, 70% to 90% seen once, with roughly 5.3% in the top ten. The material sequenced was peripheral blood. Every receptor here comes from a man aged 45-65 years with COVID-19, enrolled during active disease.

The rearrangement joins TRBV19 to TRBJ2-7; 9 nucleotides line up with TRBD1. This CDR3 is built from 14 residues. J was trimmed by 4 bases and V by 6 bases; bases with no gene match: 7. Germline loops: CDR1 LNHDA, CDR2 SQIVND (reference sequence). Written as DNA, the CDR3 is TGTGCCAGTAGCCCAGTTGGACAGGGGTACGAGCAGTACTTC. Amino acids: CASSPVGQGYEQYF.

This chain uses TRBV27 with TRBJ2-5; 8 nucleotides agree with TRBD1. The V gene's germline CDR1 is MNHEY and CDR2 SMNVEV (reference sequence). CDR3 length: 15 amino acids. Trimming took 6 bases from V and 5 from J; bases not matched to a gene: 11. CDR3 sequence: CASRTYRGSRETQYF. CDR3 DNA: TGTGCCAGCAGGACCTACAGGGGGTCCCGGGAGACCCAGTACTTC.

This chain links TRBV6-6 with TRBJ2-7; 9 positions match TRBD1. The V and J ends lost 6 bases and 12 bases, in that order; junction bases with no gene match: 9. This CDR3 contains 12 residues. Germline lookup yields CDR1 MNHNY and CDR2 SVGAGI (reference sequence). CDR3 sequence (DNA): TGTGCCAGCAGAGCCGGGACAGGGCCAGGGTACTTC. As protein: CASRAGTGPGYF.

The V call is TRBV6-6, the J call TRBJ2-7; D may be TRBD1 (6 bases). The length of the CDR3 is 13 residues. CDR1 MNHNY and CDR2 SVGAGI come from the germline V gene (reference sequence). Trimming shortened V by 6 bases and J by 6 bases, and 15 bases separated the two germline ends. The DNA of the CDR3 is TGTGCCAGCAGCCTAACAGGGTTTGGCGAGCAGTACTTC. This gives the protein CASSLTGFGEQYF.

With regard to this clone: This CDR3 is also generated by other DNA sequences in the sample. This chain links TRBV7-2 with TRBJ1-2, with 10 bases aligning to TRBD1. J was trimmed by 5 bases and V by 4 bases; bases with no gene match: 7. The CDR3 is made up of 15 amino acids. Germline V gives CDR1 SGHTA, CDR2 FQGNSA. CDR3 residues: CASSSDRGQGYGYTF. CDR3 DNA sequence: TGTGCCAGCAGCTCCGACAGGGGGCAAGGGTATGGCTACACCTTC.

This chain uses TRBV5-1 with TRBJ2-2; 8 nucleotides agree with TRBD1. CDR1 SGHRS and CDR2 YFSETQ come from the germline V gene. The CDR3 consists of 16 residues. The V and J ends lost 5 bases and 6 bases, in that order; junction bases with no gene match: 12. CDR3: CASRAGGQAGAGELFF. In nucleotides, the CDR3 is TGCGCCAGCAGGGCCGGGGGACAGGCGGGTGCCGGGGAGCTGTTTTTT.